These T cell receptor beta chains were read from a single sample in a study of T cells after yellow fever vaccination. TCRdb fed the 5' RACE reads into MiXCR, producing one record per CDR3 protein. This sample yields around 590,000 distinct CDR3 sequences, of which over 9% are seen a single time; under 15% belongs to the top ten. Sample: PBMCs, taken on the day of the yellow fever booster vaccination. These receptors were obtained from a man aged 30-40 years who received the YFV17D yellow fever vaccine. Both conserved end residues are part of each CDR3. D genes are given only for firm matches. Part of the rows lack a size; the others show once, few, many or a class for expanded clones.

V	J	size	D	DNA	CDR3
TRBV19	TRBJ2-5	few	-	TGTGCCAGTAGTATAATCGGGACAGAGACCCAGTACTTC	CASSIIGTETQYF
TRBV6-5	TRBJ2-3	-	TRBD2	TGTGCCAGCAGTTACTCGGGGGCGGGAGGGCCAGGTACGCAGTATTTT	CASSYSGAGGPGTQYF
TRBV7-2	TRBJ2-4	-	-	TGTGCCAGCAGCCTGACAGGTCCCTTAGCCAAAAACATTCAGTACTTC	CASSLTGPLAKNIQYF
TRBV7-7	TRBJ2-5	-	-	TGTGCTAGCAGCTTAGGGTGGGTAGGTGGAGAGGCAAGAGAGACCCAGTACTTC	CASSLGWVGGEARETQYF
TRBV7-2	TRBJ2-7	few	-	TGTGCCAGCAGCTTAGTACGAGCCCGCGAGCAGTACTTC	CASSLVRAREQYF
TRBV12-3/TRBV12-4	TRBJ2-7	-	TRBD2	TGTGCCAGCAGCTCCATAGCGGGCAATACCTACGAGCAGTACTTC	CASSSIAGNTYEQYF
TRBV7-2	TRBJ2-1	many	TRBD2	TGTGCCAGCAGCTTTCGGGAGGTAGCGGGGTACAATGAGCAGTTCTTC	CASSFREVAGYNEQFF
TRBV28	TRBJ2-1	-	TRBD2	TGTGCCAGCAGCGGACTAGCGGGAGCTCACGAGCAGTTCTTC	CASSGLAGAHEQFF
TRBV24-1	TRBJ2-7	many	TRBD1	TGTGCCACCAGTGCCAATAACAGGGGGCGCGTCAACGAGCAGTACTTC	CATSANNRGRVNEQYF
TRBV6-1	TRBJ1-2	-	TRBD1	TGTGCCAGCAGTGAACGCCAGGGGGAGGCCTATGGCTACACCTTC	CASSERQGEAYGYTF
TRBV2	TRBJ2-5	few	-	TGTGCCAGCAGATTACTGACAACTCAAGAGACCCAGTACTTC	CASRLLTTQETQYF
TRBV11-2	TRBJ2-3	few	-	TGTGCCAGCAGCTTAGATATCATGGGCACAGATACGCAGTATTTT	CASSLDIMGTDTQYF
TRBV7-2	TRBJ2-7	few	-	TGTGCCAGCAGCCCGGGGCCGGGGGAGCAGTACTTC	CASSPGPGEQYF
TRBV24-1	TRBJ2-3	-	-	TGTGCCACCAGTTTGTGGAATACGCAGTATTTT	CATSLWNTQYF
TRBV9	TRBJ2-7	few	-	TGTGCCAGCAGCGTAGACTCCCGCAAGGGGCCCAGGGCCGAGCAGTACTTC	CASSVDSRKGPRAEQYF
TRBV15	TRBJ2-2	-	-	TGTGCCACCAGCAGAGATCTTTTGAGGGTTCGCACCGGGGAGCTGTTTTTT	CATSRDLLRVRTGELFF
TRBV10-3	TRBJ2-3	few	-	TGTGCCATCAGTGAAAGGACAGATACGCAGTATTTT	CAISERTDTQYF
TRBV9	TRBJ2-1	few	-	TGTGCCAGCAGCGGGCTGGGGTGGGCAGGCGAGCAGTTCTTC	CASSGLGWAGEQFF
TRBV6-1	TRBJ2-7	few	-	TGTGCCAGCAGGGATTTTTACGAGCAGTACTTC	CASRDFYEQYF
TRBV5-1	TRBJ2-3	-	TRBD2	TGCGCCAGCAGCTACCTAGAGCGACTAGCGGGGCCTACAGATACGCAGTATTTT	CASSYLERLAGPTDTQYF
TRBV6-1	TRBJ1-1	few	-	TGTGCCAGCAGACTAGGTTGGAGAGAGAACACTGAAGCTTTCTTT	CASRLGWRENTEAFF
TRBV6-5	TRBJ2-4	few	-	TGTGCCAGCAGCGGGGTGGACATTCAGTACTTC	CASSGVDIQYF
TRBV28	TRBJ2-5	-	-	TGTGCCAGCCGACTAGGGGGAGGGGAGACCCAGTACTTC	CASRLGGGETQYF
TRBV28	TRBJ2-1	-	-	TGTGCCAGCAGTCCCGTCGGCTGGAGTTCCTACAATGAGCAGTTCTTC	CASSPVGWSSYNEQFF
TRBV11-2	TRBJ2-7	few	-	TGTGCCAGCACTTCAGGGGTAGCGAACTACGAGCAGTACTTC	CASTSGVANYEQYF
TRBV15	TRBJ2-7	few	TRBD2	TGTGCCACCAGCAGGGAGGGACTAACCTACGAGCAGTACTTC	CATSREGLTYEQYF
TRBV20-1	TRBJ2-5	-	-	TGCAGTGCTCCCCGGACGACCCAACGGGAGACCCAGTACTTC	CSAPRTTQRETQYF
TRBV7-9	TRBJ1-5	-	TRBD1	TGTGCCAGCAGCTTGGGGACAGCCAGCAATCAGCCCCAGCATTTT	CASSLGTASNQPQHF
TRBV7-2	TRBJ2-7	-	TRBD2	TGTGCCAGCAGCTGGGGGGGGGTAGCGGGAGAGGTCGAGCAGTACTTC	CASSWGGVAGEVEQYF
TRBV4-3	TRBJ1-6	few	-	TGCGCCAGCAGCCAAGATCCGCAGAATTCACCCCTCCACTTT	CASSQDPQNSPLHF
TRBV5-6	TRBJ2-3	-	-	TGTGCCAGCAGCTTGCGAGGAATGGAGGGCACAGATACGCAGTATTTT	CASSLRGMEGTDTQYF
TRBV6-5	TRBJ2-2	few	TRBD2	TGTGCCAGCAGTTGGGCTGGGGGACTAGCCCGAACCGGGGAGCTGTTTTTT	CASSWAGGLARTGELFF
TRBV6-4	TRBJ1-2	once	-	TGTGCCAGCAGTGAGGGGGGACTCTTTTTCACCTTC	CASSEGGLFFTF
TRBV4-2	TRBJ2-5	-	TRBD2	TGTGCCAGCAGCCAAATAGCGGGAGGAAGCGGAGAGACCCAGTACTTC	CASSQIAGGSGETQYF
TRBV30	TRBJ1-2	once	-	TGTGCCTGGAGTTGGGGCCGGGCGGATTCTAACTATGGCTACACCTTC	CAWSWGRADSNYGYTF
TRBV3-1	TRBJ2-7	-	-	TGTGCCAGCAGCCAAGATAGGGGGACTATCACCTACGAGCAGTACTTC	CASSQDRGTITYEQYF
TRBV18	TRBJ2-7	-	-	TGTGCCAGCTCACCTCCTAACCCGTTTCCCTACGAGCAGTACTTC	CASSPPNPFPYEQYF
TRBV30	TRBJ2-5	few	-	TGTGCCTGTACTCAGAACAGCCCTAAACGATACTTC	CACTQNSPKRYF
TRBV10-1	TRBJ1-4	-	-	TGCGCCAGCAGTAGGACTTTGGGTGAAAAACTGTTTTTT	CASSRTLGEKLFF
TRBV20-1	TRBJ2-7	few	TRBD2	TGCAGTGCTAGAGACACGGCTAGCGGGGACGGGGAGCAGTACTTC	CSARDTASGDGEQYF
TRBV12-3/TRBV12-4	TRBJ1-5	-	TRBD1	TGTGCCAGCAGTTGGGACAGAGAGCAGCCCCAGCATTTT	CASSWDREQPQHF
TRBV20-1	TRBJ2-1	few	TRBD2	TGCAGTGCCGACCCCCTTAGCGGGAGCAATGAGCAGTTCTTC	CSADPLSGSNEQFF